This passage covers 5 T cell receptor beta chains from one sample sequenced in a study of T cells in localized non-small cell lung cancer. Generated by immunoSEQ multiplex PCR, the TCRdb table keeps only in-frame clones and is missing some. The sample records more than 2,000 clones, 30% to 40% being singletons. Sequenced material: lung tumor tissue, taken before any cancer treatment. All receptors derive from a male donor at least 60 years old with stage I squamous cell lung carcinoma.

The chain combines TRBV18 with TRBJ1-1, with D perhaps matching TRBD1 (5 bases). The CDR3 length is 13 residues. Germline CDR1 reads KGHSH; CDR2 reads LQKENI. Trimming took off 3 bases at V and 0 bases at J, with 5 bases between the two ends. In DNA form, the CDR3 reads TGTGCCAGCTCACCGACAGTGAACACTGAAGCTTTCTTT. It encodes CASSPTVNTEAFF.

The gene calls are TRBV30 and TRBJ1-1, with no clear D. Germline CDR1 GTSNPN, CDR2 SVGIG (reference sequence). The CDR3 length is 14 residues. V lost 0 bases to trimming and J lost 2 bases, with 10 bases between them. The chain's CDR3 is CAWSVPGVNTEAFF. Here the CDR3 DNA reads TGTGCCTGGAGTGTACCCGGGGTTAACACTGAAGCTTTCTTT.

The CDR3: CASSIGREETQYF. In DNA form, the CDR3 reads TGTGCCAGTAGTATAGGCAGGGAGGAGACCCAGTACTTC. The chain joins TRBV19 to TRBJ2-5, with D possibly called TRBD1 or TRBD2 (5 bases each). The V end lost 1 base, the J end lost 5 bases, and 8 bases lay between the germline ends. Germline CDR1 LNHDA, CDR2 SQIVND (reference sequence). This CDR3 region has 13 residues.

The sample holds a few counts of this clone. The V gene is TRBV30, the J gene TRBJ1-3, with a weak D call TRBD1 (5 bases). Germline CDR1 and CDR2: GTSNPN and SVGIG (reference sequence). Trimming removed 1 base from V and 0 bases from J, with 19 bases in between. There are 18 residues in the CDR3. The CDR3 protein is CAWSGMGPTRASGNTIYF. In DNA form, the CDR3 reads TGTGCCTGGAGTGGAATGGGGCCCACGAGGGCCTCTGGAAACACCATATATTTT.

This clone has more than one count but fewer than ten. The rearrangement joins TRBV10-3 to TRBJ1-5; D is perhaps TRBD1 (6 bases). Trimming shortened V by 11 bases and J by 2 bases, and 19 bases separated the two germline ends. Germline CDR1 and CDR2: ENHRY and SYGVKD. The CDR3 has 15 residues. CDR3 bases: TGTGCCTCTCAGGGGATTGGGGATGGCAATCAGCCCCAGCATTTT. Translating it yields CASQGIGDGNQPQHF.